Below, 21 T cell receptor beta chains from the same sample are listed, as sequenced in a study of T cells expressing NK-cell markers. TCRdb reprocessed the 5' RACE reads; each CDR3 protein has one entry and no DNA is given. The sample has a few hundred thousand distinct CDR3 sequences. The sequencing sample was made of blood T cells: a sorted CD56 or NKG2C T cell subset, CD4+ or CD8+ T cells, or bulk PBMC T cells (not recorded which). The receptors derive from a woman aged 45 to 65 in good health.

The chain has TRBV6-5 and TRBJ1-1; TCRdb indicates TRBD1, and absent DNA this call remains unverified. The CDR3 totals 13 residues. Germline loops: CDR1 MNHEY, CDR2 SVGAGI. CDR3 sequence reads: CASRRGFNTEAFF.

The genes are TRBV10-1 and TRBJ2-5; TCRdb gives TRBD1 as the D gene, but with no DNA this cannot be confirmed. CDR1 and CDR2 from the germline V gene are WNHNN and SYGVQD (reference sequence). The CDR3 is made up of 17 amino acids. The CDR3 sequence: CASSESPRDRTQETQYF.

CDR3 loop: CASSRKQGLASYTGELFF. The rearrangement links TRBV3-1 to TRBJ2-2; no DNA is available, so the TRBD1 call from TCRdb remains unchecked. Germline CDR1 reads LGHDT; CDR2 reads YNNKEL (reference sequence). The CDR3 is 18 residues long.

The chain employs TRBV5-1 and TRBJ2-1; no DNA is available, so the TRBD1 call from TCRdb remains unchecked. Germline lookup yields CDR1 SGHRS and CDR2 YFSETQ. The CDR3 sequence is 15 residues long. The chain's CDR3 is CASSPGGGGGTKQFF.

The rearrangement links TRBV29-1 to TRBJ1-1; TCRdb reports TRBD1, a call that lacks DNA to check it against. CDR3 length: 14 amino acids. In germline, CDR1 is SQVTM, CDR2 ANQGSEA. The CDR3 sequence: CSVVRPRGMTEAFF.

V usage is TRBV24-1 and J usage is TRBJ2-2; the D call of TRBD1 rests on TCRdb alone, since no DNA is present to check it. The CDR3 extends over 17 amino acids. Germline CDR1 reads KGHDR; CDR2 reads SFDVKD. The CDR3 here is CATSDLSKGRSTGELFF.

The chain is built from TRBV20-1 and TRBJ2-1; the TCRdb D gene call, TRBD2, has no DNA to confirm it. The length of the CDR3 is 17 residues. Germline V CDR1 and CDR2: DFQATT, SNEGSKA (reference sequence). CDR3 sequence reads: CSASGLAGGSGANEQFF.

The chain joins TRBV28 to TRBJ2-1. CDR1 is MDHEN and CDR2 is SYDVKM in the germline V gene. The CDR3 totals 16 residues. The CDR3 region is CASSPLSWSLNNEQFF.

This rearrangement joins TRBV12-3 or TRBV12-4 to TRBJ1-6; with no DNA, the TCRdb D assignment of TRBD1 cannot be verified. The CDR3 runs 14 residues. The CDR3 protein is CASSLQGANSPLHF.

This chain uses TRBV29-1 with TRBJ1-1; with no DNA, the TCRdb D assignment of TRBD1 cannot be verified. The CDR3 covers 13 residues. From germline, CDR1 is SQVTM and CDR2 ANQGSEA. The CDR3 is CSARGAANTEAFF.

V is TRBV20-1 and J is TRBJ2-1; the TCRdb call, TRBD1, lacks DNA for checking. The CDR3 length is 13 residues. Per germline, CDR1 DFQATT and CDR2 SNEGSKA (reference sequence). The CDR3 region is CSARRPGIREQFF.

The V call is TRBV9, the J call TRBJ2-5; without DNA, the TCRdb call of TRBD2 cannot be checked. Germline CDR1 is SGDLS and CDR2 is YYNGEE. The CDR3 spans 16 residues. The CDR3 is CASSSRTSGRQETQYF.

The chain has TRBV15 and TRBJ2-1; lacking DNA, the TRBD2 call made by TCRdb goes unchecked. CDR1 is LNHNV, CDR2 YYDKDF, per germline (reference sequence). The CDR3 runs to 16 residues. CDR3 in amino acids: CATSRGSGTSGRGQFF. Full variable domain (rest looked up from reference TRBV15 and TRBJ2-1): DAMVIQNPRYQVTQFGKPVTLSCSQTLNHNVMYWYQQKSSQAPKLLFHYYDKDFNNEADTPDNFQSRRPNTSFCFLDIRSPGLGDTAMYLCATSRGSGTSGRGQFFGPGTRLTVL.

The rearrangement joins TRBV4-2 to TRBJ2-5. The CDR3 has 12 residues. From germline, CDR1 is LGHNA and CDR2 YNFKEQ. Here the CDR3 reads CASSQLQETQYF.

V is TRBV21-1 and J is TRBJ1-5. TRBV21-1 is reported as a pseudogene. This CDR3 contains 17 residues. The CDR3 is CASSNSGTLHLYQPQHF.

The chain links TRBV5-1 to TRBJ2-5. The CDR3 has 16 residues. Germline-derived CDR1 and CDR2 are SGHRS and YFSETQ. CDR3 residues: CASSLDPARSPETQYF.

The V call is TRBV4-2, the J call TRBJ2-1; TCRdb indicates TRBD2, and absent DNA this call remains unverified. The CDR3 has 13 residues. From germline, CDR1 is LGHNA and CDR2 YNFKEQ. The CDR3 sequence: CASSQDAGGRRFF.

The chain is built from TRBV11-2 and TRBJ2-4; the TCRdb call, TRBD2, lacks DNA for checking. CDR1 is SGHAT and CDR2 is FQNNGV in the germline V gene. This CDR3 spans 15 amino acids. The CDR3 reads CASSLGAGVKNIQYF.

J is TRBJ1-2 and V is TRBV7-2. This CDR3 is 13 amino acids long. From germline, CDR1 is SGHTA and CDR2 FQGNSA. The CDR3 reads CASSLGWADGYTF.

J is TRBJ2-5 and V is TRBV24-1; without DNA, the TCRdb call of TRBD1 cannot be checked. Germline CDR1 KGHDR, CDR2 SFDVKD. This CDR3 has 13 amino acids. The CDR3 spells CATSGDGGVTQYF.

CDR3 sequence: CSVKVNQNTEAFF. The chain combines TRBV29-1 with TRBJ1-1. The CDR3 extends over 13 amino acids. Germline values: CDR1 SQVTM, CDR2 ANQGSEA.